The 13 T cell receptor beta chains below all came from one sample that was sequenced in a study of CD8 T cells in ankylosing spondylitis. TCRdb called the 5' RACE reads again in MiXCR, with one record for every CDR3 protein. This table has approximately 550,000 distinct CDR3 sequences, more than 9.5% appearing once. The antigens of these receptors remain unknown. Study-wide results and caveats: A motif of seven or eight highly homologous TCR beta variants was seen as apparently characteristic of ankylosing spondylitis blood.

Material: blood, either unsorted or a sorted T cell fraction (not recorded which). The source of these receptors is a male donor with ankylosing spondylitis.

A remark on this clonotype: At one of its ends the junction is not consistent with the germline gene, which may arise from a read error. The chain's CDR3 is CARSLRTSGRGGRYEQYF. CDR3 bases: TGTGCCCGCAGTTTACGGACTAGCGGGAGGGGTGGGAGGTACGAGCAGTACTTC. The gene calls are TRBV12-3 or TRBV12-4 and TRBJ2-7; 15 bases map to TRBD2. The CDR3 consists of 18 residues.

The chain uses TRBV5-1 and TRBJ1-1; D is ambiguous. Between the trimmed V and J ends, which lost 1 base and 1 base, there was a span of 8 bases. CDR3 size: 14 residues. Germline lookup yields CDR1 SGHRS and CDR2 YFSETQ. The DNA for the CDR3 is TGCGCCAGCAGCTTGAGAACCCCGAACACTGAAGCTTTCTTT. Its translation: CASSLRTPNTEAFF.

This chain links TRBV28 with TRBJ2-1, with no clear D. Germline CDR1 and CDR2: MDHEN and SYDVKM. CDR3 size: 16 residues. V was pared by 7 bases and J by 8 bases, with 24 bases between. CDR3 nucleotide sequence: TGTGCCAGCACCCCCCCGGGCTATTCAAGATGGGATGAGCAGTTCTTC. This gives the protein CASTPPGYSRWDEQFF.

A few counts support this clonotype. The gene calls are TRBV5-1 and TRBJ2-3; 7 bases map to TRBD2. Losses at the gene ends were 0 bases for V and 4 bases for J; bases not matched to a gene: 14. This CDR3 spans 18 amino acids. CDR1 and CDR2 from the germline V gene are SGHRS and YFSETQ. As DNA, the CDR3 is TGCGCCAGCAGCTTGGTGTCTCGGACTAGTATGTTTTCAGATACGCAGTATTTT. It yields the protein CASSLVSRTSMFSDTQYF.

This clonotype showed up many times. DNA for the CDR3: TGTGCCAGTAATGACAGGGGAAGGGAGCAGTACGTC. The encoded protein is CASNDRGREQYV. The V gene is TRBV6-1, the J gene TRBJ2-7; TRBD1 matches 8 bases. Germline V gives CDR1 MNHNS, CDR2 SASEGT. J lost 7 bases, V lost 9 bases, and 8 bases had no gene match. This CDR3 contains 12 residues.

This clonotype was detected a few times. The rearrangement links TRBV6-1 to TRBJ1-3; D gene unclear. The CDR3 extends over 13 amino acids. Germline assignment: CDR1 MNHNS and CDR2 SASEGT. The V gene lost 7 bases and the J gene lost 0 bases, with 7 bases spanning the gap. In DNA form, the CDR3 reads TGTGCCAGCAACGACAACTCTGGAAACACCATATATTTT. Its translation is CASNDNSGNTIYF.

DNA for the CDR3: TGTGCCAGCAGTTTCGGGACGGTGAGCGACAATCAGCCCCAGCATTTT. As protein: CASSFGTVSDNQPQHF. This sequence joins TRBV6-2 or TRBV6-3 and TRBJ1-5; tentative D call: TRBD1 (5 bases). The CDR3 spans 16 residues. Trimming pared 4 bases from V and 3 bases from J, leaving 16 bases between. Looked up from germline, CDR1 is MNHEY and CDR2 is SVGEGT.

The sample holds a few counts of this clonotype. The chain is built from TRBV29-1 and TRBJ2-3; D is possibly TRBD2 (6 bases). Between the trimmed V and J ends, which lost 4 bases and 0 bases, there was a span of 14 bases. This CDR3 region has 15 residues. CDR1 SQVTM and CDR2 ANQGSEA come from the germline V gene. The CDR3 sequence is CSVVRGEVSTDTQYF. CDR3 bases: TGCAGCGTTGTGAGAGGGGAGGTCAGCACAGATACGCAGTATTTT.

This clonotype was seen more than once but under ten times. The chain joins TRBV10-3 to TRBJ2-1; D might be TRBD1 (6 bases). Trimming cost V 9 bases and J 0 bases, with 15 bases left between them. The germline gives CDR1 ENHRY, CDR2 SYGVKD. There are 15 residues in the CDR3. The CDR3 DNA reads as TGTGCCATGGGATCGGACAGAAGCTCCTACAATGAGCAGTTCTTC. Protein product: CAMGSDRSSYNEQFF.

The chain joins TRBV5-1 to TRBJ2-1; 10 nucleotides line up with TRBD2. The J segment lost 8 bases and the V segment lost 0 bases, leaving 8 bases of the junction unmatched. CDR3 length: 16 residues. Germline CDR1 is SGHRS and CDR2 is YFSETQ. The CDR3 bases are TGCGCCAGCAGCTTGGGTAAGACTAGCGGGTTCTATGAGCAGTTCTTC. Its protein is CASSLGKTSGFYEQFF.

This clonotype was observed many times. The chain is built from TRBV12-3 or TRBV12-4 and TRBJ1-4; no clear D. The CDR3 runs to 15 residues. Trimming stripped 5 bases from V and 4 bases from J, with 14 bases between. The CDR3 DNA follows: TGTGCCAGCAGTCTCCCCGGAGGGCTTAATGAAAAACTGTTTTTT. Translation gives CASSLPGGLNEKLFF.

The chain combines TRBV6-2 or TRBV6-3 with TRBJ1-1; D is uncertain. The CDR3 is 15 residues long. The germline V gene has CDR1 MNHEY and CDR2 SVGEGT. Trimming pared 0 bases from V and 3 bases from J, leaving 11 bases between. This CDR3 is CASSYSVRADTEAFF. In DNA form, the CDR3 reads TGTGCCAGCAGTTACTCGGTGCGAGCAGACACTGAAGCTTTCTTT.

This clonotype was detected only a few times. The chain has TRBV12-3 or TRBV12-4 and TRBJ2-2; TRBD1 is a possible D gene (5 bases). The CDR3 covers 15 residues. V lost 5 bases and J lost 4, with 14 bases in between. CDR3: CASSPSGSPTGELFF. CDR3 nucleotide sequence: TGTGCCAGCAGTCCTTCAGGGTCACCCACCGGGGAGCTGTTTTTT.